The 26 T cell receptor beta chains below all came from one sample that was sequenced in a study of shared clonotypes between healthy human individuals. Profiling relied on immunoSEQ multiplex PCR, and the TCRdb table lists in-frame clones only, not all of them. The table includes hundreds of thousands of clones, approximately 74% detected once. The sequenced sample consisted of memory CD4+ T cells sorted from blood. Subset in this sample: CD45RA-negative fraction. These receptors were obtained from a woman younger than 45 in good health.

This chain connects TRBV7-2 to TRBJ2-1, with D possibly TRBD2 on 6 matching bases. The V gene lost 2 bases and the J gene lost 9 bases, with 8 bases spanning the gap. This CDR3 is built from 12 residues. Germline assignment: CDR1 SGHTA and CDR2 FQGNSA. The CDR3 nucleotides are TGTGCCAGCAGCTTACGGGGGACTGAGCAGTTCTTC. Translated, it gives CASSLRGTEQFF.

This clone was counted only a few times. The chain combines TRBV6-1 with TRBJ1-4; D perhaps matches TRBD1 (6 bases). Trimming removed 6 bases from V and 5 bases from J, with 16 bases in between. The V gene's germline CDR1 is MNHNS and CDR2 SASEGT. This CDR3 contains 15 residues. The CDR3 sequence is CASRDRGGRNEKLFF. The CDR3 DNA sequence: TGTGCCAGCAGGGACAGAGGGGGGCGGAATGAAAAACTGTTTTTT.

This clone showed up just once. The chain links TRBV7-7 to TRBJ2-1, with 9 bases fitting TRBD2. CDR3 length: 15 residues. Trimming at V came to 5 bases and at J to 5 bases, leaving 7 bases not matched to a gene. Germline values: CDR1 SSHAT, CDR2 FNYEAQ (reference sequence). The CDR3 coding sequence is TGTGCCAGCAGCCCCGGGCCTAGCGGGAACAATGAGCAGTTCTTC. This sequence encodes CASSPGPSGNNEQFF.

The V and J genes are TRBV28 and TRBJ1-1; D gene unclear. The CDR3 runs to 11 residues. Germline loops: CDR1 MDHEN, CDR2 SYDVKM. Between the trimmed V and J ends, which lost 5 bases and 7 bases, there was a span of 8 bases. CDR3 residues: CASSTGDEAFF. The CDR3 DNA is TGTGCCAGCAGTACGGGAGATGAAGCTTTCTTT.

This chain uses TRBV10-3 with TRBJ2-7; 11 positions agree with TRBD1. The CDR3 totals 14 residues. Trimming took 7 bases from V and 5 from J; bases not matched to a gene: 7. Germline V gene data show CDR1 as ENHRY and CDR2 as SYGVKD. CDR3 bases: TGTGCCATCAAAGTCGGGACAGGGGGGGACGAGCAGTACTTC. Translation: CAIKVGTGGDEQYF.

In its sample, this clone was seen a few times. The V and J genes are TRBV10-3 and TRBJ2-1, with D possibly TRBD1 on 5 matching bases. Germline V gene data show CDR1 as ENHRY and CDR2 as SYGVKD. Trimming stripped 6 bases from V and 4 bases from J, with 16 bases between. CDR3 length: 15 amino acids. DNA for the CDR3: TGTGCCATCAGGGAAGACAGCAAAAAATACAATGAGCAGTTCTTC. It is translated as CAIREDSKKYNEQFF.

This clone was observed a handful of times. The sample carries other DNA sequences with the same CDR3. The chain recombines TRBV7-2 with TRBJ1-2, with D perhaps TRBD1 (6 bases). V lost 5 bases and J lost 2, with 12 bases in between. The CDR3 sequence is 14 residues long. Germline CDR1 reads SGHTA; CDR2 reads FQGNSA. CDR3 region: CASSPEGGNYGYTF. Here the CDR3 DNA reads TGTGCCAGCAGCCCAGAGGGGGGAAACTATGGCTACACCTTC.

This clone has just a few counts. The rearrangement uses TRBV7-9 and TRBJ2-3; no clear D. Looked up from germline, CDR1 is SEHNR and CDR2 is FQNEAQ (reference sequence). Trimming took off 3 bases at V and 6 bases at J, with 13 bases between the two ends. The CDR3 extends over 14 amino acids. This CDR3 reads CASSLFYGPDTQYF. CDR3 DNA sequence: TGTGCCAGCAGCTTGTTTTACGGCCCCGATACGCAGTATTTT.

The chain uses TRBV25-1 and TRBJ2-7, with TRBD1 matching 7 bases. With V trimmed by 1 base and J by 5 bases, 2 bases remained unmatched. This CDR3 has 13 amino acids. The germline V gene encodes CDR1 MGHDK and CDR2 SYGVNS. DNA for the CDR3: TGTGCCAGCAGTGAATGGACAGGCCACGAGCAGTACTTC. Encoded protein: CASSEWTGHEQYF.

This clone occurred once. The chain links TRBV6-1 to TRBJ1-3, with no clear D. Trimming took off 1 base at V and 0 bases at J, with 13 bases between the two ends. The CDR3 contains 17 residues. The germline CDR1 and CDR2 sequences are MNHNS and SASEGT. In DNA form, the CDR3 reads TGTGCCAGCAGTGAAGTAGGACCCCCGCACTCTGGAAACACCATATATTTT. Protein product: CASSEVGPPHSGNTIYF.

The rearrangement joins TRBV6-5 to TRBJ2-7; D unclear. The CDR3 extends over 15 amino acids. V was shortened by 8 bases and J by 3 bases, with 20 bases between the two germline ends. Germline-derived CDR1 and CDR2 are MNHEY and SVGAGI. CDR3 residues: CASSHTRTTSYEQYF. The DNA for the CDR3 is TGTGCCAGCTCCCACACCAGGACCACAAGCTACGAGCAGTACTTC.

The genes are TRBV5-4 and TRBJ2-1, with 9 bases that match TRBD1. CDR1 and CDR2 from the germline V gene are SGHNT and YYREEE (reference sequence). Trimming took 3 bases from V and 1 from J; bases not matched to a gene: 11. The CDR3 consists of 18 residues. DNA of the CDR3: TGTGCCAGCAGCTCCAAGGTAAGGGACAGGGCATCCTACAATGAGCAGTTCTTC. Its translation: CASSSKVRDRASYNEQFF.

This chain connects TRBV6-1 to TRBJ2-2; D not resolved. CDR3 length: 12 residues. Trimming cost V 8 bases and J 3 bases, with 7 bases left between them. Germline V lookup: CDR1 MNHNS, CDR2 SASEGT. This CDR3 reads CASGVYTGELFF. CDR3 DNA sequence: TGTGCCAGCGGGGTCTACACCGGGGAGCTGTTTTTT.

The chain is built from TRBV7-2 and TRBJ1-5; no reliable D call. The germline V gene encodes CDR1 SGHTA and CDR2 FQGNSA. The CDR3 has 13 residues. The V and J ends lost 1 base and 5 bases respectively, with 6 bases between them. As DNA, the CDR3 is TGTGCCAGCAGCTTAGATTTTCATCAGCCCCAGCATTTT. Amino acids: CASSLDFHQPQHF.

In its sample, this clone was seen a few times. V is TRBV6-1 and J is TRBJ2-7, with 10 nucleotides matching TRBD2. The V and J ends lost 5 bases and 3 bases, in that order; junction bases with no gene match: 1. The CDR3 runs 13 residues. CDR1 and CDR2 (germline): MNHNS, SASEGT. The CDR3 protein is CASSRTSGYEQYF. The CDR3 region has the DNA TGTGCCAGCAGTCGGACTAGCGGCTACGAGCAGTACTTC.

A few counts support this clone. The chain recombines TRBV14 with TRBJ1-6; the D gene is possibly TRBD1 (6 bases). Germline values: CDR1 SGHDN, CDR2 FVKESK. Trimming removed 1 base at V and 8 bases at J, with 12 bases between. The CDR3 runs 15 residues. The CDR3 nucleotides are TGTGCCAGCAGCCAAGCGCCAGGGGTGTATTCACCCCTCCACTTT. Translating it yields CASSQAPGVYSPLHF.

In the case of this clone: Its ends do not fully match the called genes, so a read error is possible. This chain uses TRBV5-4 with TRBJ2-5; TRBD1 matches 8 bases. Germline V gene sequence: CDR1 SGHNT, CDR2 YYREEE (reference sequence). CDR3 length: 17 amino acids. This chain's CDR3 is CASSNTGGRGLQGTQYF. In nucleotides, the CDR3 is TGTGCCAGCAGCAACACCGGGGGCAGGGGGCTACAAGGGACCCAGTACTTC.

The chain uses TRBV5-1 and TRBJ1-4; 7 positions match TRBD1. After removal of 5 bases from V and 3 bases from J, the junction contained 7 bases not matched to a gene. Germline CDR1 reads SGHRS; CDR2 reads YFSETQ. The CDR3 runs 15 residues. CDR3 sequence: CASSFGTDSNEKLFF. The CDR3 DNA is TGCGCCAGCAGTTTCGGGACAGACTCTAATGAAAAACTGTTTTTT.

The rearrangement uses TRBV27 and TRBJ2-3; a possible D gene is TRBD2 (5 bases). The CDR3 has 14 amino acids. V was pared by 11 bases and J by 1 base, with 16 bases between. Germline values: CDR1 MNHEY, CDR2 SMNVEV (reference sequence). The CDR3 protein is CASGIQTRTDTQYF. The CDR3 nucleotides read TGTGCCTCCGGGATCCAAACCCGCACAGATACGCAGTATTTT.

V and J are TRBV7-9 and TRBJ1-5; tentatively, D is TRBD1 (5 bases). Germline CDR1 and CDR2: SEHNR and FQNEAQ (reference sequence). V lost 5 bases and J lost 2, with 22 bases in between. The CDR3 sequence is 18 residues long. The CDR3 DNA follows: TGTGCCAGCAGCACCTCCGCTCCAGGGAGCAGAGGCAATCAGCCCCAGCATTTT. It codes for CASSTSAPGSRGNQPQHF.

There are a few counts of this clone. The chain combines TRBV30 with TRBJ1-1, with TRBD1 identical over 7 bases. Losses at the gene ends were 2 bases for V and 2 bases for J; bases not matched to a gene: 5. CDR1 GTSNPN and CDR2 SVGIG come from the germline V gene (reference sequence). The CDR3 spans 14 residues. The CDR3 protein is CAWSTDRVNTEAFF. As DNA, the CDR3 is TGTGCCTGGAGTACCGACAGGGTCAACACTGAAGCTTTCTTT.

The chain is built from TRBV10-1 and TRBJ2-3, with 11 bases aligning to TRBD2. This CDR3 region has 18 residues. Germline values: CDR1 WNHNN, CDR2 SYGVQD (reference sequence). The V gene end was trimmed by 4 bases and the J gene end by 3 bases; junction bases not matched to a gene: 12. DNA for the CDR3: TGCGCCAGCAGTGGTTCCGCGTCTAGCGGGAGGCGAACAGATACGCAGTATTTT. Amino acids: CASSGSASSGRRTDTQYF.

J is TRBJ2-7 and V is TRBV28, with TRBD2 matching 9 bases. Germline V gene lookup returns CDR1 MDHEN and CDR2 SYDVKM. The CDR3 sequence is 14 residues long. Unmatched junction bases numbered 10, after V lost 8 bases and J lost 5 bases. CDR3 sequence (DNA): TGTGCCAGCCAAGTGGCGGGAGGGCCTGACGAGCAGTACTTC. Amino acid sequence: CASQVAGGPDEQYF.

This clone came up a few times. J is TRBJ2-3 and V is TRBV20-1; D uncertain. The CDR3 is 8 residues long. Germline CDR1 reads DFQATT; CDR2 reads SNEGSKA (reference sequence). This chain's CDR3 is CSSGTQYF. CDR3 in DNA: TGCAGCTCTGGTACGCAGTATTTT.

The chain uses TRBV11-2 and TRBJ2-2, with 7 bases fitting TRBD2. CDR1 and CDR2 from the germline V gene are SGHAT and FQNNGV. V was pared by 3 bases and J by 5 bases, with 12 bases of the junction left unmatched. The CDR3 extends over 17 amino acids. The CDR3 DNA reads TGTGCCAGCAGCTTGATCCCCAGCGGGATATCGACCGGGGAGCTGTTTTTT. Translation gives CASSLIPSGISTGELFF.

This clone showed up just a few times. The V call is TRBV19, the J call TRBJ1-3, with 7 bases aligning to TRBD1. The CDR3 is made up of 15 amino acids. V trimming: 9 bases; J trimming: 4 bases; junction bases outside the gene matches: 12. Germline CDR1 is LNHDA and CDR2 is SQIVND (reference sequence). CDR3 sequence: CASAGAGGAGNTIYF. The CDR3, as DNA: TGTGCCAGCGCCGGGGCAGGGGGTGCCGGAAACACCATATATTTT.